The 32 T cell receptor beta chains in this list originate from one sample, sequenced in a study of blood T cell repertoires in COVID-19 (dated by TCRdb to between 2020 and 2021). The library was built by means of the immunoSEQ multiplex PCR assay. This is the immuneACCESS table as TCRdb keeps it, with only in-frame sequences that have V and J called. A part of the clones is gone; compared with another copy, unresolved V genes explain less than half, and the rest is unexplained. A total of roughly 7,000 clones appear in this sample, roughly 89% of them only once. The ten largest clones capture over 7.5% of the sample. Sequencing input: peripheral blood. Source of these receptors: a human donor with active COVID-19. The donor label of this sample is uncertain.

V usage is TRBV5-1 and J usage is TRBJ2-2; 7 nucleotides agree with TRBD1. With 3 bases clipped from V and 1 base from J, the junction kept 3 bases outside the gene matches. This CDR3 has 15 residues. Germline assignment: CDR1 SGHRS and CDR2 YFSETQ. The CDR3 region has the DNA TGCGCCAGCAGCTGGACAGGCGGGAACACCGGGGAGCTGTTTTTT. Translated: CASSWTGGNTGELFF. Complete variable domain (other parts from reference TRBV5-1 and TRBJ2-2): KAGVTQTPRYLIKTRGQQVTLSCSPISGHRSVSWYQQTPGQGLQFLFEYFSETQRNKGNFPGRFSGRQFSNSRSEMNVSTLELGDSALYLCASSWTGGNTGELFFGEGSRLTVL.

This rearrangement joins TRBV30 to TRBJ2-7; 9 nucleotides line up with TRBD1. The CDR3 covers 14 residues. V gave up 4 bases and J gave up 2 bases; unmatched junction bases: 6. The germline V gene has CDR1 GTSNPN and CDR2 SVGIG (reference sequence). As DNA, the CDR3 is TGTGCCTGGAACCGGGACAGGGTAACCTACGAGCAGTACTTC. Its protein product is CAWNRDRVTYEQYF. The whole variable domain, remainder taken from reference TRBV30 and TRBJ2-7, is SQTIHQWPATLVQPVGSPLSLECTVEGTSNPNLYWYRQAAGRGLQLLFYSVGIGQISSEVPQNLSASRPQDRQFILSSKKLLLSDSGFYLCAWNRDRVTYEQYFGPGTRLTVT.

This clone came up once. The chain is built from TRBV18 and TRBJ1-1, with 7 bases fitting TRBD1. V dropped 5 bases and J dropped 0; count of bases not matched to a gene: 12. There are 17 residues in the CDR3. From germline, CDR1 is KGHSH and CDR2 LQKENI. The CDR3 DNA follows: TGTGCCAGCTCAACCCTCCCCTGGACAGGAGTGAACACTGAAGCTTTCTTT. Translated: CASSTLPWTGVNTEAFF.

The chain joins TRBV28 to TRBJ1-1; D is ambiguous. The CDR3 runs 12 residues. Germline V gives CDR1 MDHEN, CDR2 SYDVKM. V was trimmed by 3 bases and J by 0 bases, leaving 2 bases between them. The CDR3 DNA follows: TGTGCCAGCAGTTTCTTGAACACTGAAGCTTTCTTT. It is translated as CASSFLNTEAFF. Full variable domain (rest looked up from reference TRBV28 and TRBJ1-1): DVKVTQSSRYLVKRTGEKVFLECVQDMDHENMFWYRQDPGLGLRLIYFSYDVKMKEKGDIPEGYSVSREKKERFSLILESASTNQTSMYLCASSFLNTEAFFGQGTRLTVV.

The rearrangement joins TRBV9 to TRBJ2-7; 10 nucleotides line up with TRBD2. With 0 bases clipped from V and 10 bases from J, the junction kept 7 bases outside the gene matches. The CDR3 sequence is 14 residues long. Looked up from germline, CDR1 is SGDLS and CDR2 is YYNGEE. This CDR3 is CASSVDSGGLSQYF. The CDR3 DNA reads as TGTGCCAGCAGCGTAGATAGCGGGGGGCTCTCCCAGTACTTC.

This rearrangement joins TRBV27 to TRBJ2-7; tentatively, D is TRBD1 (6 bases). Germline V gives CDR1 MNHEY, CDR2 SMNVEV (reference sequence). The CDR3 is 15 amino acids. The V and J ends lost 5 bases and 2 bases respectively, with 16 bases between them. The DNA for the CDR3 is TGTGCCAGCAGTAGGGGGACACCCCTGGCCTACGAGCAGTACTTC. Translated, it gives CASSRGTPLAYEQYF.

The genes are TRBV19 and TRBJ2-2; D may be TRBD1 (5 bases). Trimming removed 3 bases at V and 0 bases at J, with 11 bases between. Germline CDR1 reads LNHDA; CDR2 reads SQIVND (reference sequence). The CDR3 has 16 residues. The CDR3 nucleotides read TGTGCCAGTAGTATTTTAGGGGCGGCGAACACCGGGGAGCTGTTTTTT. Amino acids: CASSILGAANTGELFF.

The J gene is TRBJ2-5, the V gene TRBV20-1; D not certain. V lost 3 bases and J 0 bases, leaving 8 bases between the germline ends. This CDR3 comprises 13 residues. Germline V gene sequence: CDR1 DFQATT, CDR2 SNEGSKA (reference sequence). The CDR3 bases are TGCAGTGCTAGTTTCTCCGACCAAGAGACCCAGTACTTC. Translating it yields CSASFSDQETQYF.

The CDR3 spells CASRPTGGITDTQYF. The CDR3 nucleotides read TGCGCCAGCAGACCTACAGGGGGAATCACAGATACGCAGTATTTT. The chain carries TRBV4-1 and TRBJ2-3; 8 positions match TRBD1. V dropped 6 bases and J dropped 2; count of bases not matched to a gene: 7. CDR1 MGHRA and CDR2 YSYEKL come from the germline V gene. The CDR3 sequence is 15 residues long.

This CDR3 reads CASSAEGTMVYEKLFF. CDR3 in DNA: TGCGCCAGCAGCGCCGAGGGAACCATGGTCTATGAAAAACTGTTTTTT. The V call is TRBV5-1, the J call TRBJ1-4, with no clear D. Trimming took off 4 bases at V and 6 bases at J, with 19 bases between the two ends. CDR1 and CDR2 (germline): SGHRS, YFSETQ. CDR3 length: 16 amino acids.

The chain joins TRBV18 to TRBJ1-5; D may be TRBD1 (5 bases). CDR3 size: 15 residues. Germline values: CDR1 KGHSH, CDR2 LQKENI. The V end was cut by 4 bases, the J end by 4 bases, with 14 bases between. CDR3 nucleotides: TGTGCCAGCTCACTCTCGGACGGGGGTAATCAGCCCCAGCATTTT. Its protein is CASSLSDGGNQPQHF.

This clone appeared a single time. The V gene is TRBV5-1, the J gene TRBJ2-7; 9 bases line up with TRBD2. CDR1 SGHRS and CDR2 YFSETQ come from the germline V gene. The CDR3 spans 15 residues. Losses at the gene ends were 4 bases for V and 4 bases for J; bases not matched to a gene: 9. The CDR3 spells CASSGGGLALYEQYF. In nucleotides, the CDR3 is TGCGCCAGCAGCGGAGGGGGACTAGCTCTATACGAGCAGTACTTC.

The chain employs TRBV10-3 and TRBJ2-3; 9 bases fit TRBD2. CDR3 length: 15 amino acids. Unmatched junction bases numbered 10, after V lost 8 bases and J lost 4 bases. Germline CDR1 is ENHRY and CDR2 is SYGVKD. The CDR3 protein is CAIARRGGIADTQYF. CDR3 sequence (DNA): TGTGCCATCGCAAGGCGGGGGGGAATCGCAGATACGCAGTATTTT.

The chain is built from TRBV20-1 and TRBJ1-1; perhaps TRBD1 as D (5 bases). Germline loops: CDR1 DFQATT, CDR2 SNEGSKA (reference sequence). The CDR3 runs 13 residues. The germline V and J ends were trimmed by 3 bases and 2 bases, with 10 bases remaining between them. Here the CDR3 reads CSASARANTEAFF. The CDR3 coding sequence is TGCAGTGCTAGTGCCAGGGCTAACACTGAAGCTTTCTTT.

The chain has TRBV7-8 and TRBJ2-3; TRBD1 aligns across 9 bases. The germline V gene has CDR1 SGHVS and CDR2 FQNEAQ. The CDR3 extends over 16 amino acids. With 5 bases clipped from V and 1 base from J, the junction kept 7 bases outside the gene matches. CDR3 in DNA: TGTGCCAGCAGCCTACAGGGGGCCAGGGGCACAGATACGCAGTATTTT. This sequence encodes CASSLQGARGTDTQYF.

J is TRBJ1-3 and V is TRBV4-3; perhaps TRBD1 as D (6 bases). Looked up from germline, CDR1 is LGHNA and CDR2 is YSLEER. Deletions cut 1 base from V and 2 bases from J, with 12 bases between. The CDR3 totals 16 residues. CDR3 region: CASSQGTGSAGNTIYF. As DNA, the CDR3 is TGCGCCAGCAGCCAAGGAACAGGGAGCGCTGGAAACACCATATATTTT.

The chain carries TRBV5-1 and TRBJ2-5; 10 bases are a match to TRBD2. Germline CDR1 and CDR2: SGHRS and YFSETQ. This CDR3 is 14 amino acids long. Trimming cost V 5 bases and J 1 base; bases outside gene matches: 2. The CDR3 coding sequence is TGCGCCAGCAGGTTAGCGGGGGGCCAAGAGACCCAGTACTTC. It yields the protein CASRLAGGQETQYF.

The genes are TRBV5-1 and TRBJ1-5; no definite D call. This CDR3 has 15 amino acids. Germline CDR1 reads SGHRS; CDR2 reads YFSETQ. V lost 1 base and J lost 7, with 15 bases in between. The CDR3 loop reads CASSLNGQDEQPQHF. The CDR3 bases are TGCGCCAGCAGCTTGAATGGGCAGGATGAGCAGCCCCAGCATTTT.

The CDR3 region has the DNA TGTGCCACTCGACAGGGCGGTGGGGCCAACGTCCTGACTTTC. Translation: CATRQGGGANVLTF. The chain combines TRBV19 with TRBJ2-6; 7 nucleotides match TRBD1. Germline V gene sequence: CDR1 LNHDA, CDR2 SQIVND (reference sequence). This CDR3 is built from 14 residues. J lost 3 bases, V lost 10 bases, and 6 bases had no gene match.

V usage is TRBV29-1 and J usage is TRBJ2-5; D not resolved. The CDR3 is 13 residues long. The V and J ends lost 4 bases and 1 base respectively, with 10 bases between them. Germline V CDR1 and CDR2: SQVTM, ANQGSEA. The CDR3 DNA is TGCAGCGTTGGACAAGTGACCCAAGAGACCCAGTACTTC. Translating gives CSVGQVTQETQYF.

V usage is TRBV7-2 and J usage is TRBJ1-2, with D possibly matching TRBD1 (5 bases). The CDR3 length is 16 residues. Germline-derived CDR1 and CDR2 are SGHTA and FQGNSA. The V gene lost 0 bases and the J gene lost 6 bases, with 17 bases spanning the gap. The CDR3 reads CASSLANTGGRNGYTF. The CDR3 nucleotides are TGTGCCAGCAGCTTAGCTAATACGGGGGGGAGGAATGGCTACACCTTC.

The CDR3 nucleotides are TGTGCCAGCAGCGCGGGGGGGGGCCCAGATACGCAGTATTTT. Amino acids: CASSAGGGPDTQYF. The chain links TRBV9 to TRBJ2-3; 8 bases are a match to TRBD2. The germline CDR1 and CDR2 sequences are SGDLS and YYNGEE. This CDR3 is 14 amino acids long. With V trimmed by 3 bases and J by 4 bases, 4 bases remained unmatched.

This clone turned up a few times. The CDR3 loop reads CASSQIGGQDYGYTF. The CDR3 DNA reads TGTGCCAGCAGTCAAATAGGTGGACAGGACTATGGCTACACCTTC. J is TRBJ1-2 and V is TRBV6-5, with TRBD1 identical over 7 bases. The germline V gene has CDR1 MNHEY and CDR2 SVGAGI. This CDR3 has 15 amino acids. The trim removed 5 bases at V and 3 bases at J, leaving 9 bases unmatched.

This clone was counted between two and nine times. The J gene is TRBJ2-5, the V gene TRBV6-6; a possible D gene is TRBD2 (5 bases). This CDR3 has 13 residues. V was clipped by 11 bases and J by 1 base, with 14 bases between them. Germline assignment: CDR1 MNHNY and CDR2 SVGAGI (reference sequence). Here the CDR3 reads CARSRAAQETQYF. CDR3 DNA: TGTGCCCGCTCGCGGGCAGCCCAAGAGACCCAGTACTTC.

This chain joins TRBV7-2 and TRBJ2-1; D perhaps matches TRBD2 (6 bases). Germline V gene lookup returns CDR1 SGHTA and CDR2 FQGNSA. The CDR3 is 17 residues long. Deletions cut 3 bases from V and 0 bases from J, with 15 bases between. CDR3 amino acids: CASSLTGTSSSYNEQFF. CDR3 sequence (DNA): TGTGCCAGCAGCTTGACCGGGACTTCTAGCTCCTACAATGAGCAGTTCTTC.

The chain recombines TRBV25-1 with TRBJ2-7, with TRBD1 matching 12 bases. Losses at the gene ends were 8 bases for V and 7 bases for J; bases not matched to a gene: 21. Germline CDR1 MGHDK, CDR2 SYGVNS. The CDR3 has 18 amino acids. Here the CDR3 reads CASGKSLEMGQGAREQYF. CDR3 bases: TGTGCCAGCGGGAAGAGCCTTGAAATGGGACAGGGGGCCAGGGAGCAGTACTTC.

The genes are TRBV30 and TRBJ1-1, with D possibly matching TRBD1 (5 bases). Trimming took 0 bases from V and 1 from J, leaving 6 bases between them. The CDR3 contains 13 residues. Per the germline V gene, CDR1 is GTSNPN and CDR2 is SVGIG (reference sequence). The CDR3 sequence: CAWSVRGNTEAFF. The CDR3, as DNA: TGTGCCTGGAGTGTTAGGGGGAACACTGAAGCTTTCTTT.

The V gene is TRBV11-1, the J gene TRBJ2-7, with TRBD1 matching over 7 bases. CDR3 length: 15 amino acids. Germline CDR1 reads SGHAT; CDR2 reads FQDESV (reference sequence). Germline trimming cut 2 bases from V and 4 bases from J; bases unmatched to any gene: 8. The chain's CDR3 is CASSLNPTGIYEQYF. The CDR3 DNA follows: TGTGCCAGCAGCTTAAACCCGACAGGGATATACGAGCAGTACTTC. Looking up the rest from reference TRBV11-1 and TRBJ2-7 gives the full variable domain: EAEVAQSPRYKITEKSQAVAFWCDPISGHATLYWYRQILGQGPELLVQFQDESVVDDSQLPKDRFSAERLKGVDSTLKIQPAELGDSAMYLCASSLNPTGIYEQYFGPGTRLTVT.

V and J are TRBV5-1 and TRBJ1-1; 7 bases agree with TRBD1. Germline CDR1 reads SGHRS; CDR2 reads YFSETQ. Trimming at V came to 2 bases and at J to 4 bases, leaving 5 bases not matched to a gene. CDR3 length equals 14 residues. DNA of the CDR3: TGCGCCAGCAGCTTCACCGGGACAGTCACTGAAGCTTTCTTT. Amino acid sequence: CASSFTGTVTEAFF. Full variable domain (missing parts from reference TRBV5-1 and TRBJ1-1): KAGVTQTPRYLIKTRGQQVTLSCSPISGHRSVSWYQQTPGQGLQFLFEYFSETQRNKGNFPGRFSGRQFSNSRSEMNVSTLELGDSALYLCASSFTGTVTEAFFGQGTRLTVV.

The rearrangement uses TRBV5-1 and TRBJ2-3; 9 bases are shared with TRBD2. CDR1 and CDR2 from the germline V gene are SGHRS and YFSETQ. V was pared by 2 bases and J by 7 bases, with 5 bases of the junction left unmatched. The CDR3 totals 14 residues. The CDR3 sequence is CASSFASGTNTQYF. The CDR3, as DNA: TGCGCCAGCAGCTTCGCTAGCGGGACCAATACGCAGTATTTT.

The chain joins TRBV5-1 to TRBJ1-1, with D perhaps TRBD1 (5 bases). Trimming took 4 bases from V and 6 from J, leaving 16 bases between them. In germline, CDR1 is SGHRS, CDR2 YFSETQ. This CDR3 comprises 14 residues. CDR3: CASSSQGNVAEAFF. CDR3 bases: TGCGCCAGCAGCAGTCAGGGAAACGTTGCTGAAGCTTTCTTT.

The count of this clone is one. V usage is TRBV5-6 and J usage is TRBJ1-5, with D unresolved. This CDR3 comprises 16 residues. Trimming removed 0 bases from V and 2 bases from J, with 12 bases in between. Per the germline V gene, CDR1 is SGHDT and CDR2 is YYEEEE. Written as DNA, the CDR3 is TGTGCCAGCAGCTTGGCCGGGTTTCGGGGCAATCAGCCCCAGCATTTT. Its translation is CASSLAGFRGNQPQHF.